These 16 T cell receptor beta chains originate from one sample sequenced in a study of T cells in Graves' hyperthyroidism and ophthalmopathy. Using RNA transcripts as the source, TCR beta CDR3 regions were amplified. A set of HTBI primers served as the primers for a first-round RT-PCR of the TCR CDR3. TCRdb analysed the multiplex PCR reads with MiXCR anew, one entry per CDR3 protein. The sample lists fewer than 400,000 distinct CDR3 sequences, more than 20% occurring once. The sample consisted of blood. The receptors shown here come from a man between 50 and 59 years old with Graves' hyperthyroidism.

In its sample, this clonotype was seen many times. The rearrangement joins TRBV12-3 or TRBV12-4 to TRBJ2-1; tentatively, D is TRBD1 or TRBD2 (6 bases each). V lost 2 bases and J lost 3, with 14 bases in between. The CDR3 runs 16 residues. The CDR3 DNA reads TGTGCCAGCAGTTTACTCGACGGGGGCGACTACAATGAGCAGTTCTTC. This translates into CASSLLDGGDYNEQFF.

This clonotype turned up a few times. J is TRBJ2-7 and V is TRBV5-6; 9 bases line up with TRBD2. Trimming cost V 4 bases and J 1 base; bases outside gene matches: 9. Germline CDR1 reads SGHDT; CDR2 reads YYEEEE. CDR3 length: 16 residues. The CDR3 sequence: CASSPLSGSQSYEQYF. The CDR3 coding sequence is TGTGCCAGCAGCCCGCTTAGCGGGAGTCAATCCTACGAGCAGTACTTC.

The genes are TRBV5-5 and TRBJ2-7; weak D call: TRBD1 (6 bases). Looked up from germline, CDR1 is SGHKS and CDR2 is YYEKEE (reference sequence). With 0 bases removed from V and 1 base from J, the gap between germline ends came to 11 bases. The CDR3 sequence is 15 residues long. CDR3 in DNA: TGTGCCAGCAGCTTGGGCAGGGGTTGGTCCTACGAGCAGTACTTC. Translation gives CASSLGRGWSYEQYF.

This clonotype was detected ten times or more. V usage is TRBV12-3 or TRBV12-4 and J usage is TRBJ2-2; unclear D gene. The V gene lost 3 bases and the J gene lost 1 base, with 15 bases spanning the gap. CDR3 length: 17 residues. The CDR3 here is CASSLRQDTRNTGELFF. The DNA for the CDR3 is TGTGCCAGCAGTTTGCGGCAGGATACGAGGAACACCGGGGAGCTGTTTTTT.

This clonotype was recorded at least ten times. The genes are TRBV9 and TRBJ2-1; TRBD2 might be the D (5 bases). Trimming shortened V by 4 bases and J by 6 bases, and 11 bases separated the two germline ends. The CDR3 is made up of 13 amino acids. Germline V lookup: CDR1 SGDLS, CDR2 YYNGEE. CDR3 coding DNA: TGTGCCAGCAGCACCAGTGAGGGCAATGAGCAGTTCTTC. Protein: CASSTSEGNEQFF.

This clonotype was detected ten times or more. The rearrangement uses TRBV6-1 and TRBJ1-5, with 7 nucleotides matching TRBD1. This CDR3 comprises 16 residues. Unmatched junction bases numbered 7, after V lost 5 bases and J lost 0 bases. Per germline, CDR1 MNHNS and CDR2 SASEGT. CDR3 coding DNA: TGTGCCAGCAGTCGACAGGGCCCCTATAGCAATCAGCCCCAGCATTTT. This codes for CASSRQGPYSNQPQHF.

This clonotype came up many times. This chain uses TRBV28 with TRBJ2-5, with D possibly matching TRBD2 (5 bases). Trimming took 8 bases from V and 5 from J, leaving 6 bases between them. This CDR3 region has 10 residues. Germline assignment: CDR1 MDHEN and CDR2 SYDVKM. CDR3 coding DNA: TGTGCCAGCGGGGAGGAGACCCAGTACTTC. This encodes CASGEETQYF.

The CDR3 DNA reads as TGTGCCAGCAGTGCCGGACAGGGCGATGGGGCCAACGTCCTGACTTTC. As protein: CASSAGQGDGANVLTF. This chain connects TRBV7-2 to TRBJ2-6, with 8 bases aligning to TRBD1. V was clipped by 6 bases and J by 3 bases; unmatched bases: 7. The CDR3 length is 16 residues. Looked up from germline, CDR1 is SGHTA and CDR2 is FQGNSA.

The chain couples TRBV11-2 to TRBJ2-2; D is perhaps TRBD2 (6 bases). Trimming cost V 1 base and J 4 bases, with 10 bases left between them. This CDR3 is 15 amino acids long. Germline-derived CDR1 and CDR2 are SGHAT and FQNNGV. CDR3 loop: CASSLAGERTGELFF. The CDR3 DNA reads TGTGCCAGCAGCTTAGCGGGAGAGCGCACCGGGGAGCTGTTTTTT.

This clonotype was recorded at least ten times. The genes are TRBV3-1 and TRBJ1-5; 10 bases agree with TRBD1. The CDR3 totals 16 residues. J gave up 4 bases and V 0 bases, and 3 bases lay outside the gene matches. Germline V gene lookup returns CDR1 LGHDT and CDR2 YNNKEL (reference sequence). CDR3 loop: CASSQDGGQGNQPQHF. CDR3 DNA sequence: TGTGCCAGCAGCCAAGATGGGGGACAGGGGAATCAGCCCCAGCATTTT.

The table lists this clonotype with a few counts. The chain is built from TRBV6-1 and TRBJ1-5, with TRBD1 as a possible D gene (5 bases). The germline CDR1 and CDR2 sequences are MNHNS and SASEGT. The CDR3 loop spans 13 amino acids. V was shortened by 6 bases and J by 3 bases, with 9 bases between the two germline ends. DNA for the CDR3: TGTGCCAGCAGAGCAGGGTCCAATCAGCCCCAGCATTTT. This gives the protein CASRAGSNQPQHF.

Ten or more counts support this clonotype. V and J are TRBV3-1 and TRBJ2-7; no clear D gene. Germline CDR1 and CDR2: LGHDT and YNNKEL (reference sequence). The V gene lost 4 bases and the J gene lost 0 bases, with 7 bases spanning the gap. This CDR3 has 13 residues. In nucleotides, the CDR3 is TGTGCCAGCAGCCTTACGAGCTCCTACGAGCAGTACTTC. Its translation is CASSLTSSYEQYF.

This clonotype was recorded many times. The chain employs TRBV27 and TRBJ1-1, with 11 bases matching TRBD1. The length of the CDR3 is 16 residues. V dropped 2 bases and J dropped 4; count of bases not matched to a gene: 6. The V gene's germline CDR1 is MNHEY and CDR2 SMNVEV (reference sequence). The CDR3 region is CASSLRPGTGGTEAFF. The CDR3 DNA sequence: TGTGCCAGCAGTTTACGACCCGGGACAGGGGGCACTGAAGCTTTCTTT.

In this sample, this clonotype turned up once. This sequence joins TRBV7-6 and TRBJ1-4; TRBD1 matches 11 bases. Trimming removed 2 bases from V and 4 bases from J; junction bases left unmatched: 6. Germline V gives CDR1 SGHVS, CDR2 FNYEAQ. The CDR3 is made up of 17 amino acids. CDR3 sequence: CASSLRMGQGGNEKLFF. The CDR3, as DNA: TGTGCCAGCAGCTTACGAATGGGACAGGGGGGTAATGAAAAACTGTTTTTT.

There are many counts of this clonotype. V is TRBV5-1 and J is TRBJ2-2, with D perhaps matching TRBD2 (6 bases). Germline CDR1 reads SGHRS; CDR2 reads YFSETQ. This CDR3 spans 16 amino acids. Trimming took off 3 bases at V and 2 bases at J, with 14 bases between the two ends. The CDR3: CASSSGMDYNTGELFF. For the CDR3, the DNA is TGCGCCAGCAGCTCCGGAATGGACTACAACACCGGGGAGCTGTTTTTT.

The chain links TRBV6-1 to TRBJ2-3, with D perhaps TRBD1 (5 bases). The CDR3 has 14 residues. Between the trimmed V and J ends, which lost 2 bases and 4 bases, there was a span of 10 bases. Germline V CDR1 and CDR2: MNHNS, SASEGT. The CDR3 protein is CASSERGTPDTQYF. The CDR3 nucleotides are TGTGCCAGCAGTGAAAGGGGTACTCCAGATACGCAGTATTTT.